This TCR beta chain was captured in a study of blood T cell repertoires in COVID-19. The overall study: Material from acute and convalescent COVID-19 was sourced from the United States, Italy and Spain.

Authors' processing steps: Estimated nucleated cell counts came from reference gene primer amplification. Assay used: immunoSEQ multiplex PCR; TCRdb lists only in-frame clones, some missing. V and J calls and clone size are as listed in that table; D and trimming were resolved from the DNA. The sample has 100,000 or so clones; 80% to 85% are singletons. Trimming cost V 1 base and J 2 bases; bases outside gene matches: 4. This CDR3 contains 17 residues. Looked up from germline, CDR1 is MNHEY and CDR2 is SMNVEV (reference sequence). V and J are TRBV27 and TRBJ2-6; 8 positions agree with TRBD2. The sequencing input was peripheral blood. The TCR comes from an elderly man with acute or convalescent COVID-19. The CDR3 reads CASSLFPGGAGANVLTF. CDR3 DNA sequence: TGTGCCAGCAGTTTATTCCCGGGAGGGGCTGGGGCCAACGTCCTGACTTTC.